The table lists the clone carrying this T cell receptor beta chain with many counts. Trimming removed 11 bases at V and 5 bases at J, with 18 bases between. This CDR3 comprises 13 residues. CDR1 is MNHNS, CDR2 SASEGT, per germline. This sample stems from a study of early T cells in non-severe SARS-CoV-2 infection. As part of library construction, unique molecular identifiers were attached to individual cDNA molecules. From the 5' RACE reads, TCRdb called clonotypes with MiXCR, one entry per CDR3 protein. The sample lists some 30,000 distinct CDR3 sequences; roughly 5.8% were seen once. Source material: whole blood. The receptor's source is an adult who was a healthcare worker with PCR-confirmed SARS-CoV-2 infection or an uninfected control (not recorded which). The rearrangement links TRBV6-1 to TRBJ2-5; D call uncertain. The CDR3 loop reads CALTLDGFETQYF. The CDR3 coding sequence is TGTGCCTTGACCTTGGACGGCTTCGAGACCCAGTACTTC.